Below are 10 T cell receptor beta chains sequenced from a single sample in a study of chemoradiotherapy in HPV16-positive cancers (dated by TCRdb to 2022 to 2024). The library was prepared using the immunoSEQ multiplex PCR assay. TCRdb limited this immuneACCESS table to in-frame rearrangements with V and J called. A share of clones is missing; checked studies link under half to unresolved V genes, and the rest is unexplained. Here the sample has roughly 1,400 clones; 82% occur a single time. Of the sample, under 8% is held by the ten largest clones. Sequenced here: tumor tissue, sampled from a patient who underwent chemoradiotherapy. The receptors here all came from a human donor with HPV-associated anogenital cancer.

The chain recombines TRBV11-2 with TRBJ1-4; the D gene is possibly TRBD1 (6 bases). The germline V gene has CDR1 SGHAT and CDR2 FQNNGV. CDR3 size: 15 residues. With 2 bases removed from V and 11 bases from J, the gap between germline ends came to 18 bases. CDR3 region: CASSLRDKSGGKLFF. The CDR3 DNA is TGTGCCAGCAGCTTAAGGGACAAATCAGGAGGGAAACTGTTTTTT.

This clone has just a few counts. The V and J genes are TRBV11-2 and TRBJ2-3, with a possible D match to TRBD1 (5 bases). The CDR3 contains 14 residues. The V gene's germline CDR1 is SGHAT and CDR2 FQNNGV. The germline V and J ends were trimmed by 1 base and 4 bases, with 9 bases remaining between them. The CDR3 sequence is CASSLGGRADTQYF. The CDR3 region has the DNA TGTGCCAGCAGCTTAGGTGGCAGGGCAGATACGCAGTATTTT.

The CDR3 region is CASRRTDSRNSPLHF. The CDR3 coding sequence is TGTGCCAGCAGACGCACAGATTCTCGCAATTCACCCCTCCACTTT. The rearrangement links TRBV27 to TRBJ1-6, with D unresolved. Germline CDR1 and CDR2: MNHEY and SMNVEV (reference sequence). Between the trimmed V and J ends, which lost 6 bases and 7 bases, there was a span of 16 bases. This CDR3 is 15 amino acids long.

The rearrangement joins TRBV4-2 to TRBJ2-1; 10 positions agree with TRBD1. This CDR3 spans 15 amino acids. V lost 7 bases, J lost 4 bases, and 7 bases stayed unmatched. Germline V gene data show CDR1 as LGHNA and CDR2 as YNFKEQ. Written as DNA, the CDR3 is TGTGCCAGCAACCAGGGGACAGGGGTTTACAATGAGCAGTTCTTC. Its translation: CASNQGTGVYNEQFF.

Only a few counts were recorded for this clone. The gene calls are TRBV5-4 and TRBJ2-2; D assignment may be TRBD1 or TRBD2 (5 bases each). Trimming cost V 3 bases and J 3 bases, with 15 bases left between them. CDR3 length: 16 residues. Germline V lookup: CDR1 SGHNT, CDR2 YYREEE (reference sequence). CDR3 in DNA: TGTGCCAGCAGCTCGTCAAAGGGGACGGACACCGGGGAGCTGTTTTTT. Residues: CASSSSKGTDTGELFF.

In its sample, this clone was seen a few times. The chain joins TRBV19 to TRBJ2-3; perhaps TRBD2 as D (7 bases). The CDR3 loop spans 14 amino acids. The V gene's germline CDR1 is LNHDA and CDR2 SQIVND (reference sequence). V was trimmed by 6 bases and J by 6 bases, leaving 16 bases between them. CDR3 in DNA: TGTGCCAGTAGCAAACGGGGGGCCTGGGATACGCAGTATTTT. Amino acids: CASSKRGAWDTQYF.

CDR3 in amino acids: CASSLVGGGTQETQYF. In DNA, the CDR3 is TGTGCCAGCAGCTTGGTTGGCGGGGGGACTCAAGAGACCCAGTACTTC. This chain uses TRBV5-4 with TRBJ2-5; 8 positions match TRBD2. The V segment lost 0 bases and the J segment 2 bases; nucleotides outside the gene matches: 6. This CDR3 has 16 amino acids. Germline CDR1 and CDR2: SGHNT and YYREEE (reference sequence).

CDR3 region: CSARGDYEQYF. The CDR3 DNA sequence: TGCAGTGCTAGGGGGGACTACGAGCAGTACTTC. V and J are TRBV20-1 and TRBJ2-7; D may match TRBD1 or TRBD2 (5 bases each). V dropped 3 bases and J dropped 3 bases, with 6 bases sitting between them. The germline V gene encodes CDR1 DFQATT and CDR2 SNEGSKA (reference sequence). The CDR3 contains 11 residues.

CDR3 region: CASSGDSGGYYEQYF. In DNA, the CDR3 is TGTGCCAGCAGTGGGGATAGCGGGGGGTATTACGAGCAGTACTTC. The chain links TRBV2 to TRBJ2-7; 10 positions agree with TRBD2. V was clipped by 4 bases and J by 4 bases; unmatched bases: 7. The CDR3 is 15 amino acids. Germline CDR1 is SNHLY and CDR2 is FYNNEI.

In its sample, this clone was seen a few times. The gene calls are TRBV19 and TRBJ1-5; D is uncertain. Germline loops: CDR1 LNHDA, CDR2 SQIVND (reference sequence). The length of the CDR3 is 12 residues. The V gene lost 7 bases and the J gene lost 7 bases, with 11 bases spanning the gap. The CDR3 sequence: CASTAGQQPQHF. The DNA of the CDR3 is TGTGCCAGTACAGCAGGCCAACAGCCCCAGCATTTT.